Listed here are 20 T cell receptor beta chains from one sample, sequenced in a study of cytomegalovirus exposure and HLA in healthy donors. PCR involved 60 Vbeta and 13 Jbeta primers. TCRdb keeps only in-frame clones here, not all; method: immunoSEQ multiplex PCR. The table has 99,000 or so clones, approximately 80% seen once. The specimen sequenced was PBMCs. These receptors all come from a female donor in good health and CMV-seropositive.

This chain links TRBV7-2 with TRBJ1-1, with D unresolved. CDR1 and CDR2 from the germline V gene are SGHTA and FQGNSA. The CDR3 length is 12 residues. Trimming removed 5 bases at V and 7 bases at J, with 11 bases between. The CDR3: CASSVSGDEAFF. CDR3 nucleotide sequence: TGTGCCAGCAGCGTCTCGGGTGATGAAGCTTTCTTT.

The CDR3 DNA reads as TGTGCCAGCAGTCCTCAGCTAGGCAGGGGGCTCTATGGCTACACCTTC. Translated: CASSPQLGRGLYGYTF. The chain joins TRBV28 to TRBJ1-2, with 8 positions matching TRBD1. CDR3 length equals 16 residues. Germline V lookup: CDR1 MDHEN, CDR2 SYDVKM. Trimming cost V 5 bases and J 4 bases; bases outside gene matches: 12.

The V gene is TRBV4-2, the J gene TRBJ1-2; D unresolved. Trimming took 0 bases from V and 1 from J, leaving 9 bases between them. This CDR3 has 15 residues. Germline V gene data show CDR1 as LGHNA and CDR2 as YNFKEQ. The CDR3 bases are TGTGCCAGCAGCCAAGACTCGGCAGGTAACTATGGCTACACCTTC. It is translated as CASSQDSAGNYGYTF.

This sequence joins TRBV5-1 and TRBJ2-3; the D is unclear. CDR3 size: 14 residues. V was pared by 1 base and J by 2 bases, with 8 bases between. Germline V gene lookup returns CDR1 SGHRS and CDR2 YFSETQ. CDR3 amino acids: CASSLPPSTDTQYF. CDR3 DNA sequence: TGCGCCAGCAGCTTGCCCCCTTCCACAGATACGCAGTATTTT. The variable domain in full, completed from reference TRBV5-1 and TRBJ2-3, reads KAGVTQTPRYLIKTRGQQVTLSCSPISGHRSVSWYQQTPGQGLQFLFEYFSETQRNKGNFPGRFSGRQFSNSRSEMNVSTLELGDSALYLCASSLPPSTDTQYFGPGTRLTVL.

This clone was observed a handful of times. V usage is TRBV5-1 and J usage is TRBJ1-1; TRBD1 agrees at 8 bases. There are 12 residues in the CDR3. CDR1 is SGHRS and CDR2 is YFSETQ in the germline V gene. The V gene end was trimmed by 4 bases and the J gene end by 12 bases; junction bases not matched to a gene: 8. Here the CDR3 DNA reads TGCGCCAGCAGCCAGAGGACAGGGCGGTCTTTCTTT. Protein: CASSQRTGRSFF.

This clone was counted only a few times. The junction shows a germline mismatch at one end, possibly a read error. This chain links TRBV7-9 with TRBJ2-3; D remains ambiguous. Germline assignment: CDR1 SEHNR and CDR2 FQNEAQ (reference sequence). The CDR3 covers 12 residues. CDR3 nucleotides: TGTTCCAGCAGCTTAGTTATAGATACGCAGTATTTT. Its protein product is CSSSLVIDTQYF.

The J gene is TRBJ2-7, the V gene TRBV7-2, with 9 bases fitting TRBD1. After removal of 4 bases from V and 3 bases from J, the junction contained 7 bases not matched to a gene. CDR3 size: 15 residues. Germline CDR1 SGHTA, CDR2 FQGNSA. The CDR3 loop is CASSSLGQGVYEQYF. The DNA of the CDR3 is TGTGCCAGCAGCTCACTGGGACAGGGAGTCTACGAGCAGTACTTC. Filled out from reference TRBV7-2 and TRBJ2-7, the complete variable domain reads GAGVSQSPSNKVTEKGKDVELRCDPISGHTALYWYRQSLGQGLEFLIYFQGNSAPDKSGLPSDRFSAERTGGSVSTLTIQRTQQEDSAVYLCASSSLGQGVYEQYFGPGTRLTVT.

As regards this clone: At the DNA level, this CDR3 is encoded by other sequences in the same sample as well. CDR3 region: CASSEGLAGAEAQYF. The CDR3 coding sequence is TGCGCCAGCAGTGAGGGACTAGCGGGAGCTGAGGCCCAGTACTTC. The chain carries TRBV10-1 and TRBJ2-5; 13 nucleotides match TRBD2. There are 15 residues in the CDR3. With V trimmed by 2 bases and J by 9 bases, 6 bases remained unmatched. Germline V gene sequence: CDR1 WNHNN, CDR2 SYGVQD (reference sequence).

The rearrangement joins TRBV5-1 to TRBJ2-7; D might be TRBD2 (6 bases). CDR3 length: 15 amino acids. V was cut by 0 bases and J by 4 bases, with 14 bases left in between. Germline lookup yields CDR1 SGHRS and CDR2 YFSETQ. The CDR3 sequence: CASSLEEGGAYEQYF. The CDR3 DNA follows: TGCGCCAGCAGCTTGGAGGAGGGAGGCGCTTACGAGCAGTACTTC.

Only one count was recorded for this clone. This sequence joins TRBV2 and TRBJ1-4; 7 bases align to TRBD1. The V segment lost 6 bases and the J segment 10 bases; nucleotides outside the gene matches: 11. The CDR3 is made up of 14 amino acids. Germline lookup yields CDR1 SNHLY and CDR2 FYNNEI. This chain's CDR3 is CASSPGTEPPKLFF. The CDR3 nucleotides read TGTGCCAGCAGCCCCGGGACAGAGCCCCCAAAACTGTTTTTT.

This clone was detected a few times. The chain uses TRBV6-5 and TRBJ2-1; the match to TRBD1 covers 9 bases. V was clipped by 6 bases and J by 3 bases; unmatched bases: 6. Germline values: CDR1 MNHEY, CDR2 SVGAGI. This CDR3 spans 15 amino acids. The CDR3 spells CASRITGGVYNEQFF. CDR3 sequence (DNA): TGTGCCAGCAGGATCACAGGGGGCGTCTACAATGAGCAGTTCTTC.

V and J are TRBV6-1 and TRBJ2-7; D possibly corresponds to TRBD1 (5 bases). The V gene's germline CDR1 is MNHNS and CDR2 SASEGT. The V and J ends lost 0 bases and 2 bases respectively, with 8 bases between them. The CDR3 totals 14 residues. This CDR3 is CASSEAGQTYEQYF. The CDR3 nucleotides read TGTGCCAGCAGTGAAGCGGGGCAGACCTACGAGCAGTACTTC.

The chain is built from TRBV5-4 and TRBJ2-7; TRBD1 aligns across 10 bases. The CDR3 totals 13 residues. Germline V CDR1 and CDR2: SGHNT, YYREEE (reference sequence). V trimming: 4 bases; J trimming: 7 bases; junction bases outside the gene matches: 5. This chain's CDR3 is CASSPGTGVEQYF. DNA of the CDR3: TGTGCCAGCAGCCCCGGGACAGGGGTTGAGCAGTACTTC. The full variable domain, rest sourced from reference TRBV5-4 and TRBJ2-7, is ETGVTQSPTHLIKTRGQQVTLRCSSQSGHNTVSWYQQALGQGPQFIFQYYREEENGRGNFPPRFSGLQFPNYSSELNVNALELDDSALYLCASSPGTGVEQYFGPGTRLTVT.

The CDR3 nucleotides are TGTGCCAGTTATCCGGGACAGGAGAACACTGAAGCTTTCTTT. As protein: CASYPGQENTEAFF. This chain links TRBV6-6 with TRBJ1-1; TRBD1 agrees at 8 bases. The CDR3 runs to 14 residues. V dropped 9 bases and J dropped 1; count of bases not matched to a gene: 7. CDR1 is MNHNY and CDR2 is SVGAGI in the germline V gene (reference sequence).

The chain uses TRBV7-7 and TRBJ1-2; TRBD1 aligns across 12 bases. V shed 5 bases, J shed 4 bases, and the junction held 8 bases outside the gene matches. The CDR3 has 16 residues. CDR1 and CDR2 (germline): SSHAT, FNYEAQ (reference sequence). The CDR3 sequence: CASSLLRDRGPYGYTF. The CDR3 DNA is TGTGCCAGCAGCCTTCTTCGGGACAGGGGGCCCTATGGCTACACCTTC.

The chain recombines TRBV7-9 with TRBJ1-1; D remains unclear. Trimming took off 5 bases at V and 1 base at J, with 11 bases between the two ends. The germline V gene encodes CDR1 SEHNR and CDR2 FQNEAQ (reference sequence). The CDR3 covers 14 residues. CDR3 amino acids: CASSPRGENTEAFF. The CDR3 DNA reads TGTGCCAGCAGCCCCCGCGGGGAGAACACTGAAGCTTTCTTT. The whole variable domain, filled in from reference TRBV7-9 and TRBJ1-1, reads DTGVSQNPRHKITKRGQNVTFRCDPISEHNRLYWYRQTLGQGPEFLTYFQNEAQLEKSRLLSDRFSAERPKGSFSTLEIQRTEQGDSAMYLCASSPRGENTEAFFGQGTRLTVV.

This clone was counted a few times. The rearrangement links TRBV19 to TRBJ2-7, with 7 bases aligning to TRBD1. V shed 0 bases and J 4 bases; nucleotides not matched to a gene: 9. This CDR3 has 16 amino acids. From germline, CDR1 is LNHDA and CDR2 SQIVND (reference sequence). As DNA, the CDR3 is TGTGCCAGTAGTATAGACCTTGGCAAGGGGGCATACGAGCAGTACTTC. Translated: CASSIDLGKGAYEQYF.

This clone came up once. The rearrangement uses TRBV21-1 and TRBJ1-2. TRBV21-1 is labeled a pseudogene. The CDR3 covers 13 residues. In DNA form, the CDR3 reads TGTGCCAGCAGCAACTTCGGAGACTATGGCTACACCTTC. This encodes CASSNFGDYGYTF.

The chain combines TRBV12-2 with TRBJ1-2. TRBV12-2 is labeled a pseudogene. There are 13 residues in the CDR3. Here the CDR3 reads CASPRGRNYGYTF. The CDR3, as DNA: TGTGCAAGCCCGCGGGGACGCAACTATGGCTACACCTTC.

This clone was picked up a small number of times. The chain employs TRBV5-4 and TRBJ2-7; TRBD2 agrees at 8 bases. The CDR3 has 14 residues. The V gene's germline CDR1 is SGHNT and CDR2 YYREEE (reference sequence). J lost 0 bases, V lost 4 bases, and 3 bases had no gene match. The CDR3 nucleotides read TGTGCCAGCAGCCTCGGGACTAGCTCCTACGAGCAGTACTTC. This gives the protein CASSLGTSSYEQYF.